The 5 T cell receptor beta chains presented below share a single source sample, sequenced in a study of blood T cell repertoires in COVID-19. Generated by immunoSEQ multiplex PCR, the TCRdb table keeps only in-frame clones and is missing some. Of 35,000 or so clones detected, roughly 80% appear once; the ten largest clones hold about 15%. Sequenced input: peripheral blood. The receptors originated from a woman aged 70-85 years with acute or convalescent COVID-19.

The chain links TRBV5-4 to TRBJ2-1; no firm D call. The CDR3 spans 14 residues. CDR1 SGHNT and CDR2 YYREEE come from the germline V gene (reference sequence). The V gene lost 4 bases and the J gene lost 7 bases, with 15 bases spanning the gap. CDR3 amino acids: CASSADVSRNEQFF. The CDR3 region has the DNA TGTGCCAGCAGCGCCGACGTGTCTAGGAATGAGCAGTTCTTC.

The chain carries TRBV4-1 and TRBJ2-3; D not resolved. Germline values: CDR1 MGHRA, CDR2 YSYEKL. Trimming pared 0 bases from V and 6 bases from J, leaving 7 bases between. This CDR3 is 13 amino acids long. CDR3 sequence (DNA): TGCGCCAGCAGCCAAGACGTTGTGGATACGCAGTATTTT. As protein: CASSQDVVDTQYF.

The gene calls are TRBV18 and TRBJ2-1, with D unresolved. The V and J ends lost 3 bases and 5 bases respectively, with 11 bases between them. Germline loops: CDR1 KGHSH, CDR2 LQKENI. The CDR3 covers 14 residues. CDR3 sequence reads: CASSPSTKDNEQFF. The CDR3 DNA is TGTGCCAGCTCACCGTCCACTAAAGACAATGAGCAGTTCTTC.

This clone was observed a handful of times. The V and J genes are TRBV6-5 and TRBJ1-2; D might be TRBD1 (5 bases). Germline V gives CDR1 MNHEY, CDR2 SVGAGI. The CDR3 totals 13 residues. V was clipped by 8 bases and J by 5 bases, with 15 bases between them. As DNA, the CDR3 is TGTGCCAGCGGCCAGGGTTTTCGGTATGGCTACACCTTC. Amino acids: CASGQGFRYGYTF.

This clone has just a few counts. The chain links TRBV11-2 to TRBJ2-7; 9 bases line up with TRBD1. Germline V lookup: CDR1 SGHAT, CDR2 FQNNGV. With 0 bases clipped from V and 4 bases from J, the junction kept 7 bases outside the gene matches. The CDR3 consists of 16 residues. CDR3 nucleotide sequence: TGTGCCAGCAGCTTAGATCCCGGACAGGGGCGGTACGAGCAGTACTTC. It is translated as CASSLDPGQGRYEQYF.